This T cell receptor (beta chain) was identified in a study of blood T cell repertoires in COVID-19. For the study at large: Acute and convalescent COVID-19 samples came from the United States, Italy and Spain. PBMCs, B-cell-depleted T cells, or T cells were the source of the cDNA or gDNA that made up the material.

Looked up from germline, CDR1 is LNHDA and CDR2 is SQIVND (reference sequence). The junction had 8 bases not matched to a gene; V was cut back by 6 bases and J by 2 bases. The CDR3 spans 16 residues. How the authors handled the data: Estimation of nucleated cell counts relied on the amplification of reference gene primers. The table came from immunoSEQ multiplex PCR; TCRdb's copy has only in-frame clones and leaves some out. V and J calls and clone size are given by that table; D and trimming were obtained from the DNA. The sample records about 400,000 clones, roughly 88% being singletons. Clinical history reported by participants formed the basis on which cohorts were assigned.

This receptor was identified in a woman in her thirties or forties with acute COVID-19. The sample was PBMCs or T cells enriched from blood (not recorded which). The rearrangement joins TRBV19 to TRBJ2-5, with TRBD2 identical over 11 bases. In DNA, the CDR3 is TGTGCCAGTAGCTCGCCGGGACTAGCGGCACAAGAGACCCAGTACTTC. Residues: CASSSPGLAAQETQYF.